The clone carrying this T cell receptor beta chain was recorded at least ten times. Its cognate antigen is unknown. In building TCR beta libraries, iRepertoire HTBI primers were used together with Arm-PCR of CDR3 regions. TCRdb analysed the multiplex PCR reads with MiXCR anew, one entry per CDR3 protein. The sample holds about 430,000 distinct CDR3 sequences, 15% seen once. The sample originates from a study of regulatory T cells in long-lasting Graves disease. The CDR3 totals 16 residues. J lost 1 base, V lost 5 bases, and 7 bases had no gene match. Notes on the study in general: Persistent Graves' cases showed lower TCR diversity than newly diagnosed cases. With approximately 2,500 shared public clonotypes, persistent patients exceeded new patients, who shared over 950.

Time point of the sample: newly diagnosed GD, antithyroid drugs for less than 3 months. With RNA extracted from PBMCs as input, the TCR library was made. These same data were also listed under a study on T cells in Graves' hyperthyroidism and ophthalmopathy. As reported in that work: Blood also showed most of the thyroid clonotypes that were expanded above 0.001.

This sequence originates from a middle-aged woman with Graves disease. The sample in question was peripheral blood mononuclear cells (PBMCs), obtained at new diagnosis, from a patient treated with antithyroid drugs. The chain is built from TRBV12-3 or TRBV12-4 and TRBJ2-3; the match to TRBD2 covers 9 bases. DNA for the CDR3: TGTGCCAGCAGTAAATTAGCGGGAGTTGGCACAGATACGCAGTATTTT. This gives the protein CASSKLAGVGTDTQYF.